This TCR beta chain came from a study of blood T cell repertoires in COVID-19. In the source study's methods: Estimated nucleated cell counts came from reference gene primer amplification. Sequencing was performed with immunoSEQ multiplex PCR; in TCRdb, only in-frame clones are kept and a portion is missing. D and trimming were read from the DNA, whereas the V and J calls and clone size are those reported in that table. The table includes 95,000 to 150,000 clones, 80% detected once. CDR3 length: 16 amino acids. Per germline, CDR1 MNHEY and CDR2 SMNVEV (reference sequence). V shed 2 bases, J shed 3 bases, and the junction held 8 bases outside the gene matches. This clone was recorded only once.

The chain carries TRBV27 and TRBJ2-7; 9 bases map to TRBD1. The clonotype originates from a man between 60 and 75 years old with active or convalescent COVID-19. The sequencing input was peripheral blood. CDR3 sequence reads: CASSLRGRGQGYEQYF. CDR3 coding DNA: TGTGCCAGCAGTTTAAGAGGCAGGGGACAGGGCTACGAGCAGTACTTC.